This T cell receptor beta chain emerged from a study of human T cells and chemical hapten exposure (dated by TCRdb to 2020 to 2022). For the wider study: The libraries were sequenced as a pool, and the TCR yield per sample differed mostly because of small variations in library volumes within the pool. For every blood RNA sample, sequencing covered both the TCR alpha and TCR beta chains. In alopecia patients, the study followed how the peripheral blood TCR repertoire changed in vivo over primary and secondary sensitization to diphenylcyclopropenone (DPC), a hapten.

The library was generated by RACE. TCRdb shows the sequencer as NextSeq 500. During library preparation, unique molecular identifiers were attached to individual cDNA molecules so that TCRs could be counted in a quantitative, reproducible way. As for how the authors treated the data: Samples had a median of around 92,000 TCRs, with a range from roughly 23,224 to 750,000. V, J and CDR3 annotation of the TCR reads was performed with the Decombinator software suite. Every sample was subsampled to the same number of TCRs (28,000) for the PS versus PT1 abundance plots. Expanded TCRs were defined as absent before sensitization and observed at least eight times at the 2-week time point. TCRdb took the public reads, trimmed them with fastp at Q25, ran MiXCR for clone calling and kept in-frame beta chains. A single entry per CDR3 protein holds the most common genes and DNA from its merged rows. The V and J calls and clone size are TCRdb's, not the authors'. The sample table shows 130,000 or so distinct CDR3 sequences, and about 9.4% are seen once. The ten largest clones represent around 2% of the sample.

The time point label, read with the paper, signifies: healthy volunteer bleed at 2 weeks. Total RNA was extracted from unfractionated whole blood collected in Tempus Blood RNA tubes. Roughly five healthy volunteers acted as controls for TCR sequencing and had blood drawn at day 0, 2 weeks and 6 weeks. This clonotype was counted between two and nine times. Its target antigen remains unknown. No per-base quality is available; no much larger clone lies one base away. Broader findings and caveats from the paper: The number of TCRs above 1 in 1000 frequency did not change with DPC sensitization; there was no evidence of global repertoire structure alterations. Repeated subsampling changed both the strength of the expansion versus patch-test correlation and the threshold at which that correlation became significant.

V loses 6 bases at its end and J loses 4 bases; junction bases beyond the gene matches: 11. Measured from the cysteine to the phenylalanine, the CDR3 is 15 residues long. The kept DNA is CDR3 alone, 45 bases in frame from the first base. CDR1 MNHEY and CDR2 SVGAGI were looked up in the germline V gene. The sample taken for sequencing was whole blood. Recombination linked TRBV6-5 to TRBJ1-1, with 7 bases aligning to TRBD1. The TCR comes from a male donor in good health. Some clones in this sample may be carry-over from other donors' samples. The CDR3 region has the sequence CASSRQGLEGTEAFF. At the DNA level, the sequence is TGTGCCAGCAGCCGACAGGGATTGGAAGGCACTGAAGCTTTCTTT.